One sample yielded the 13 T cell receptor beta chains listed below, sequenced in a study of blood T cell repertoires in COVID-19. Here immunoSEQ multiplex PCR was the method, and the copy in TCRdb shows in-frame clones only, minus some. The table has about 150,000 clones, almost 80% seen once; the top ten hold about a tenth. The sequenced sample consisted of peripheral blood. All receptors derive from a man aged 60 to 69 who had recovered from COVID-19.

The rearrangement joins TRBV6-2 or TRBV6-3 to TRBJ2-1; D remains unclear. The CDR3 consists of 14 residues. Germline V gene data show CDR1 as MNHEY and CDR2 as SVGEGT. The V end was cut by 7 bases, the J end by 9 bases, with 19 bases between. CDR3 in amino acids: CASTPGLGWSEQFF. The CDR3 DNA reads TGTGCCAGCACCCCAGGTTTGGGTTGGAGTGAGCAGTTCTTC.

V is TRBV12-3 or TRBV12-4 and J is TRBJ1-2; D is possibly TRBD1 (5 bases). V lost 6 bases to trimming and J lost 8 bases, with 16 bases between them. This CDR3 is built from 13 residues. CDR3 protein: CASSPDLKGGYTF. In DNA form, the CDR3 reads TGTGCCAGCAGCCCGGACCTCAAGGGGGGCTACACCTTC.

This chain joins TRBV18 and TRBJ2-7; 8 nucleotides align to TRBD1. Per the germline V gene, CDR1 is KGHSH and CDR2 is LQKENI. The CDR3 runs 15 residues. With V trimmed by 0 bases and J by 4 bases, 5 bases remained unmatched. The CDR3 DNA is TGTGCCAGCTCACCACCGAGCAGGGGGCGGTACGAGCAGTACTTC. Its translation is CASSPPSRGRYEQYF.

This chain connects TRBV5-1 to TRBJ2-7; 13 bases agree with TRBD2. J lost 3 bases, V lost 0 bases, and 9 bases had no gene match. The CDR3 runs to 18 residues. Per the germline V gene, CDR1 is SGHRS and CDR2 is YFSETQ. As DNA, the CDR3 is TGCGCCAGCAGCTTGGAGGGACTAGCGGGGCCCGCCGTCTACGAGCAGTACTTC. This translates into CASSLEGLAGPAVYEQYF.

This clone has a single count. The chain recombines TRBV28 with TRBJ2-7; TRBD2 matches at 9 bases. The CDR3 length is 17 residues. V lost 4 bases and J lost 0; bases outside the gene matches: 10. CDR1 is MDHEN, CDR2 SYDVKM, per germline. CDR3 loop: CASSSTWTSVSSYEQYF. CDR3 nucleotides: TGTGCCAGCAGTTCCACTTGGACTAGCGTTAGCTCCTACGAGCAGTACTTC.

This chain uses TRBV10-3 with TRBJ2-6; D is uncertain. Germline V CDR1 and CDR2: ENHRY, SYGVKD. The germline V and J ends were trimmed by 6 bases and 4 bases, with 13 bases remaining between them. CDR3 length equals 15 residues. DNA of the CDR3: TGTGCCATCAGCCCAGTTTCCCTCGGGGCCAACGTCCTGACTTTC. It translates to CAISPVSLGANVLTF.

The chain carries TRBV7-8 and TRBJ2-7, with a possible D match to TRBD2 (7 bases). The CDR3 runs to 15 residues. Germline V CDR1 and CDR2: SGHVS, FQNEAQ. V shed 6 bases and J shed 2 bases, with 17 bases lying between them. The DNA for the CDR3 is TGTGCCAGCAGGAAAGGGGGGGGGCGACCCTACGAGCAGTACTTC. Amino acids: CASRKGGGRPYEQYF.

The table lists this clone with a count of one. The V call is TRBV6-5, the J call TRBJ2-2; D is uncertain. Germline lookup yields CDR1 MNHEY and CDR2 SVGAGI. The length of the CDR3 is 12 residues. Trimming removed 6 bases at V and 6 bases at J, with 8 bases between. CDR3 sequence (DNA): TGTGCCAGCAGCCACTTAGCCGGGGAGCTGTTTTTT. Protein sequence: CASSHLAGELFF.

This chain links TRBV5-4 with TRBJ2-7; D is possibly TRBD1 (5 bases). V lost 2 bases, J lost 2 bases, and 8 bases lay in between. CDR1 is SGHNT and CDR2 is YYREEE in the germline V gene (reference sequence). This CDR3 comprises 13 residues. Here the CDR3 reads CASSFQGTYEQYF. The CDR3 DNA is TGTGCCAGCAGCTTCCAGGGCACCTACGAGCAGTACTTC. Variable domain in full (rest from reference TRBV5-4 and TRBJ2-7): ETGVTQSPTHLIKTRGQQVTLRCSSQSGHNTVSWYQQALGQGPQFIFQYYREEENGRGNFPPRFSGLQFPNYSSELNVNALELDDSALYLCASSFQGTYEQYFGPGTRLTVT.

The chain couples TRBV2 to TRBJ1-1; D unclear. CDR3 length equals 14 residues. Germline CDR1 is SNHLY and CDR2 is FYNNEI. V was pared by 1 base and J by 3 bases, with 9 bases between. CDR3 amino acids: CASSEGQVDTEAFF. CDR3 nucleotide sequence: TGTGCCAGCAGTGAAGGGCAGGTGGACACTGAAGCTTTCTTT.

The CDR3 sequence: CASSHTRGSGNTIYF. In DNA, the CDR3 is TGTGCCAGCAGCCATACCAGGGGGTCTGGAAACACCATATATTTT. The chain recombines TRBV4-2 with TRBJ1-3; 7 nucleotides agree with TRBD1. Germline CDR1 and CDR2: LGHNA and YNFKEQ. Trimming took 3 bases from V and 1 from J; bases not matched to a gene: 3. CDR3 size: 15 residues.

The chain has TRBV12-3 or TRBV12-4 and TRBJ1-2, with D maybe TRBD1 (6 bases). The CDR3 length is 13 residues. The ends were cut back, 6 bases at V and 1 base at J, with 9 bases in the middle. This CDR3 reads CASRVDSNYGYTF. CDR3 bases: TGTGCCAGCAGGGTGGACAGTAACTATGGCTACACCTTC.

The chain is built from TRBV6-5 and TRBJ2-2; the match to TRBD1 covers 9 bases. The CDR3 runs 14 residues. CDR1 is MNHEY and CDR2 is SVGAGI in the germline V gene. After removal of 7 bases from V and 5 bases from J, the junction contained 5 bases not matched to a gene. This CDR3 is CASKTGGRTGELFF. CDR3 DNA: TGTGCCAGCAAGACAGGGGGGCGTACCGGGGAGCTGTTTTTT.